These 5 T cell receptor beta chains originate from one sample sequenced in a study of T cells in Graves' hyperthyroidism and ophthalmopathy. TCR beta CDR3 region amplification was performed from RNA transcripts. The primer set for the first-round RT-PCR of the TCR CDR3 was HTBI. TCRdb called the multiplex PCR reads again in MiXCR, with one record for every CDR3 protein. In the table there are around 560,000 distinct CDR3 sequences, 16% of which are singletons. What was sequenced was blood. These receptors originate from a woman aged 18-29 years with Graves' hyperthyroidism.

This clonotype came up many times. This chain uses TRBV6-2 or TRBV6-3 with TRBJ1-5; 7 bases are shared with TRBD1. Germline V gene sequence: CDR1 MNHEY, CDR2 SVGEGT. This CDR3 is built from 14 residues. V dropped 6 bases and J dropped 3; count of bases not matched to a gene: 5. The chain's CDR3 is CASSLTGNNQPQHF. The CDR3, as DNA: TGTGCCAGCAGCCTGACAGGGAACAATCAGCCCCAGCATTTT.

This clonotype was counted a few times. This rearrangement joins TRBV7-3 to TRBJ2-7, with D tentatively TRBD1 (7 bases). Per the germline V gene, CDR1 is SGHTA and CDR2 is FQGTGA. Trimming pared 1 base from V and 2 bases from J, leaving 18 bases between. The CDR3 consists of 17 residues. CDR3 region: CASSLSRGVEFPYEQYF. CDR3 sequence (DNA): TGTGCCAGCAGCTTAAGCAGGGGGGTTGAGTTTCCCTACGAGCAGTACTTC.

Only one count was recorded for this clonotype. The V and J genes are TRBV7-9 and TRBJ2-2, with 13 nucleotides matching TRBD2. This CDR3 contains 20 residues. Germline trimming cut 2 bases from V and 1 base from J; bases unmatched to any gene: 10. Germline V gene lookup returns CDR1 SEHNR and CDR2 FQNEAQ (reference sequence). In DNA, the CDR3 is TGTGCCAGCAGCTTAACCCCTCTGGGACTAGCGGGACAGAACACCGGGGAGCTGTTTTTT. This sequence encodes CASSLTPLGLAGQNTGELFF.

This clonotype was counted a few times. The chain employs TRBV7-2 and TRBJ1-1; weak D call: TRBD1 (5 bases). The CDR3 is 16 amino acids. Germline CDR1 SGHTA, CDR2 FQGNSA. The germline V and J ends were trimmed by 5 bases and 4 bases, with 20 bases remaining between them. The CDR3 DNA is TGTGCCAGCAGCCCCGAGGCCGCGGGGCTGAGCACTGAAGCTTTCTTT. This encodes CASSPEAAGLSTEAFF. Together with reference TRBV7-2 and TRBJ1-1, the CDR3 gives the full variable domain: GAGVSQSPSNKVTEKGKDVELRCDPISGHTALYWYRQSLGQGLEFLIYFQGNSAPDKSGLPSDRFSAERTGGSVSTLTIQRTQQEDSAVYLCASSPEAAGLSTEAFFGQGTRLTVV.

The chain has TRBV4-2 and TRBJ1-1; unclear D gene. The germline CDR1 and CDR2 sequences are LGHNA and YNFKEQ. This CDR3 comprises 15 residues. Trimming took 2 bases from V and 1 from J, leaving 11 bases between them. Here the CDR3 DNA reads TGTGCCAGCAGCCAAAGATTGACGGAGAACACTGAAGCTTTCTTT. Encoded protein: CASSQRLTENTEAFF.